One sample yielded the 17 T cell receptor beta chains listed below, sequenced in a study of T cells after yellow fever vaccination. MiXCR, applied by TCRdb to the 5' RACE reads, yields one record per CDR3 protein. The sample includes hundreds of thousands of distinct CDR3 sequences, around 12% seen only once; the top ten take 15%. The sequencing here drew on PBMCs, taken on the day of the yellow fever booster vaccination. Receptors originate from a man younger than 40 who received the YFV17D yellow fever vaccine.

The rearrangement joins TRBV14 to TRBJ2-1; D is possibly TRBD1 (5 bases). V shed 1 base and J shed 6 bases, with 13 bases lying between them. Germline V gene data show CDR1 as SGHDN and CDR2 as FVKESK. CDR3 length: 15 amino acids. Here the CDR3 DNA reads TGTGCCAGCAGCCAAGTTCTGGGGCTTCTCAATGAGCAGTTCTTC. Protein product: CASSQVLGLLNEQFF.

The chain has TRBV19 and TRBJ2-1; D might be TRBD1 (5 bases). The CDR3 spans 17 residues. Trimming stripped 3 bases from V and 5 bases from J, with 20 bases between. CDR1 and CDR2 from the germline V gene are LNHDA and SQIVND (reference sequence). The CDR3 coding sequence is TGTGCCAGTAGTATGACGCTGAATTGGCCCAGGGACAATGAGCAGTTCTTC. It codes for CASSMTLNWPRDNEQFF.

This clonotype was seen only a few times. This rearrangement joins TRBV7-8 to TRBJ1-2, with TRBD1 matching 10 bases. Germline loops: CDR1 SGHVS, CDR2 FQNEAQ. With 2 bases clipped from V and 8 bases from J, the junction kept 8 bases outside the gene matches. The CDR3 covers 15 residues. The CDR3 nucleotides read TGTGCCAGCAGCTTATGGGGTGGGACAGGGGAAGGCTACACCTTC. Translation gives CASSLWGGTGEGYTF.

The chain uses TRBV20-1 and TRBJ2-7; TRBD2 agrees at 7 bases. The CDR3 is 12 residues long. From germline, CDR1 is DFQATT and CDR2 SNEGSKA (reference sequence). The CDR3 region has the DNA TGCAGAGCGCAGCGGGGTCCCTACGAGCAGTACTTC. This codes for CRAQRGPYEQYF.

The chain is built from TRBV7-2 and TRBJ1-1; 8 bases line up with TRBD1. With V trimmed by 6 bases and J by 2 bases, 11 bases remained unmatched. The CDR3 sequence is 16 residues long. Germline V gene data show CDR1 as SGHTA and CDR2 as FQGNSA. CDR3 loop: CASSSAGGYLNTEAFF. The CDR3 region has the DNA TGTGCCAGCAGTTCCGCAGGGGGCTATTTAAACACTGAAGCTTTCTTT.

CDR3 bases: TGTGCCAGCAGCTTATATGGCGGAAACAATGAGCAGTTCTTC. As protein: CASSLYGGNNEQFF. V usage is TRBV7-2 and J usage is TRBJ2-1; unclear D gene. Germline V lookup: CDR1 SGHTA, CDR2 FQGNSA. This CDR3 has 14 amino acids. V was clipped by 2 bases and J by 5 bases, with 10 bases between them.

This clonotype was seen a handful of times. The genes are TRBV19 and TRBJ2-1; TRBD2 is a possible D gene (6 bases). Germline CDR1 reads LNHDA; CDR2 reads SQIVND (reference sequence). The CDR3 runs 15 residues. Trimming took off 8 bases at V and 9 bases at J, with 23 bases between the two ends. The CDR3 DNA reads TGTGCCAGTTCCCCCCGACGGGAGCGTCTGCTTGAGCAGTTCTTC. Protein product: CASSPRRERLLEQFF.

The chain couples TRBV5-1 to TRBJ2-7; D perhaps matches TRBD1 (5 bases). Between the trimmed V and J ends, which lost 4 bases and 6 bases, there was a span of 11 bases. CDR1 SGHRS and CDR2 YFSETQ come from the germline V gene. CDR3 length equals 12 residues. The CDR3 DNA is TGCGCCAGCAGCCTAAGGGGTAGCGAGCAGTACTTC. This translates into CASSLRGSEQYF.

The J gene is TRBJ2-7, the V gene TRBV27; 7 positions match TRBD2. After removal of 5 bases from V and 3 bases from J, the junction contained 10 bases not matched to a gene. This CDR3 region has 15 residues. Germline assignment: CDR1 MNHEY and CDR2 SMNVEV (reference sequence). CDR3 in DNA: TGTGCCAGCAGTGAGGGGAGGGCCATTGTCTACGAGCAGTACTTC. Encoded protein: CASSEGRAIVYEQYF.

This chain links TRBV29-1 with TRBJ2-2, with 10 bases lining up with TRBD1. CDR3 length: 14 residues. J was trimmed by 5 bases and V by 6 bases; bases with no gene match: 6. The germline gives CDR1 SQVTM, CDR2 ANQGSEA. This CDR3 reads CSVNRDRGTGELFF. The CDR3 DNA follows: TGCAGCGTGAACCGGGACAGGGGAACCGGGGAGCTGTTTTTT.

A few counts support this clonotype. The rearrangement links TRBV29-1 to TRBJ2-7; D remains ambiguous. The V end was cut by 6 bases, the J end by 6 bases, with 9 bases between. Germline CDR1 is SQVTM and CDR2 is ANQGSEA. The CDR3 runs to 10 residues. The CDR3 sequence: CSVRSGEQYF. As DNA, the CDR3 is TGCAGCGTCCGGAGTGGCGAGCAGTACTTC.

The chain combines TRBV20-1 with TRBJ2-1; D is uncertain. The CDR3 runs to 14 residues. Germline CDR1 DFQATT, CDR2 SNEGSKA (reference sequence). V was trimmed by 3 bases and J by 9 bases, leaving 18 bases between them. The CDR3 region is CSASWVHVPGEQFF. The CDR3 DNA follows: TGCAGTGCTAGTTGGGTGCACGTACCGGGTGAGCAGTTCTTC.

This clonotype was seen a few times. The genes are TRBV7-2 and TRBJ1-2; D is uncertain. The CDR3 sequence is 16 residues long. In germline, CDR1 is SGHTA, CDR2 FQGNSA. V lost 1 base and J lost 2, with 14 bases in between. The CDR3 nucleotides read TGTGCCAGCAGCTTAGAGTCCGTGGCGGCCAACTATGGCTACACCTTC. This codes for CASSLESVAANYGYTF.

This clonotype turned up a few times. The rearrangement joins TRBV21-1 to TRBJ1-1. TRBV21-1 is annotated as a pseudogene. The CDR3 extends over 18 amino acids. The CDR3 DNA follows: TGTGCCAGCAGCACCTCTCCGGCCCTCCAAGGCATGAACACTGAAGCTTTCTTT. Protein: CASSTSPALQGMNTEAFF.

The J gene is TRBJ2-7, the V gene TRBV5-1; possible D gene TRBD2, 5 bases. This CDR3 has 13 residues. Germline loops: CDR1 SGHRS, CDR2 YFSETQ. Trimming removed 1 base from V and 7 bases from J, with 12 bases in between. In nucleotides, the CDR3 is TGCGCCAGCAGCTTGTTCGGGGATAATGAGCAGTACTTC. Translating gives CASSLFGDNEQYF. Complete variable domain (other parts from reference TRBV5-1 and TRBJ2-7): KAGVTQTPRYLIKTRGQQVTLSCSPISGHRSVSWYQQTPGQGLQFLFEYFSETQRNKGNFPGRFSGRQFSNSRSEMNVSTLELGDSALYLCASSLFGDNEQYFGPGTRLTVT.

This sequence joins TRBV10-3 and TRBJ2-1; 7 bases are a match to TRBD2. Germline V gives CDR1 ENHRY, CDR2 SYGVKD. With V trimmed by 0 bases and J by 16 bases, 6 bases remained unmatched. This CDR3 has 12 residues. Here the CDR3 DNA reads TGTGCCATCAGTGAGTCCGGGACTACCAAATTCTTC. Translation gives CAISESGTTKFF.

The V call is TRBV12-3 or TRBV12-4, the J call TRBJ2-7, with D unresolved. There are 12 residues in the CDR3. V was clipped by 5 bases and J by 4 bases, with 9 bases between them. The CDR3 protein is CASSEGYYEQYF. CDR3 DNA sequence: TGTGCCAGCAGTGAAGGTTATTACGAGCAGTACTTC.